This T cell receptor (beta chain) stems from a study of T cell responses to AZD1222 COVID-19 vaccine. Broader study findings: There were repertoire samples only from the period after the peak T cell response.

In the case of this clone: Its target is unknown.

V lost 2 bases and J lost 8; bases outside the gene matches: 13. This CDR3 has 17 residues. Germline loops: CDR1 SNHLY, CDR2 FYNNEI. The protocol was immunoSEQ multiplex PCR, while the TCRdb copy is restricted to in-frame clones and leaves out a portion. The sample holds roughly 77,000 clones, approximately 91% seen once. The source of this sequence is an adult in good health. Sequences were derived from peripheral blood, sampled on day 0 of AZD1222 vaccination. The rearrangement uses TRBV2 and TRBJ1-4; 8 nucleotides agree with TRBD1. The CDR3 sequence is CASSERQGARVGEKLFF. CDR3 DNA: TGTGCCAGCAGTGAACGGCAGGGGGCACGGGTAGGGGAAAAACTGTTTTTT.